These 27 T cell receptor beta chains originate from one sample sequenced in a study of shared clonotypes between healthy human individuals. Only in-frame clones appear in the TCRdb table, and some are missing; sequencing was by immunoSEQ multiplex PCR. The sample holds 1 million to 1.3 million clones, around 78% seen once. The sequenced sample consisted of memory CD4+ T cells from PBMCs. Specified subset: CD45RA-negative fraction. The receptors stem from a man younger than 35 in good health. Some clones in this sample may be carry-over from other donors' samples.

The table lists this clone with a few counts. J is TRBJ2-7 and V is TRBV5-1, with TRBD2 matching over 12 bases. The length of the CDR3 is 17 residues. CDR1 is SGHRS and CDR2 is YFSETQ in the germline V gene. The trim removed 2 bases at V and 3 bases at J, leaving 9 bases unmatched. In DNA, the CDR3 is TGCGCCAGCAGCTTCAGACTAGCGGGAGATCGGGACTACGAGCAGTACTTC. Translation gives CASSFRLAGDRDYEQYF.

A note on this clone: A read error is likely here: a far larger clone is one base away. The genes are TRBV5-1 and TRBJ2-5; the match to TRBD2 covers 8 bases. Germline CDR1 reads SGHRS; CDR2 reads YFSETQ. The length of the CDR3 is 15 residues. The CDR3 spells CASGLATSGQETQYF. The CDR3 bases are TGCGCCAGCGGCTTGGCAACTAGCGGTCAAGAGACCCAGTACTTC.

CDR3 protein: CASSPGTSGLQEQYF. The CDR3 DNA follows: TGTGCCAGCTCACCTGGGACTAGCGGTCTCCAGGAGCAGTACTTC. The chain uses TRBV18 and TRBJ2-7; 11 bases line up with TRBD2. The CDR3 has 15 amino acids. V lost 3 bases to trimming and J lost 7 bases; unmatched junction nucleotides: 8. Looked up from germline, CDR1 is KGHSH and CDR2 is LQKENI. Full variable domain (remainder filled in from reference TRBV18 and TRBJ2-7): NAGVMQNPRHLVRRRGQEARLRCSPMKGHSHVYWYRQLPEEGLKFMVYLQKENIIDESGMPKERFSAEFPKEGPSILRIQQVVRGDSAAYFCASSPGTSGLQEQYFGPGTRLTVT.

Worth noting for this clone: This sample also contains other DNA sequences that code for the same CDR3. The chain combines TRBV30 with TRBJ1-2; the D is unclear. CDR1 and CDR2 (germline): GTSNPN, SVGIG (reference sequence). V was pared by 2 bases and J by 2 bases, with 9 bases between. This CDR3 region has 13 residues. The CDR3 loop reads CAWSIGRNYGYTF. The CDR3, as DNA: TGTGCCTGGAGTATTGGACGGAACTATGGCTACACCTTC. Full variable domain (rest looked up from reference TRBV30 and TRBJ1-2): SQTIHQWPATLVQPVGSPLSLECTVEGTSNPNLYWYRQAAGRGLQLLFYSVGIGQISSEVPQNLSASRPQDRQFILSSKKLLLSDSGFYLCAWSIGRNYGYTFGSGTRLTVV.

The rearrangement uses TRBV9 and TRBJ2-2; D call uncertain. The CDR3 covers 15 residues. Trimming removed 0 bases at V and 4 bases at J, with 10 bases between. Germline V gives CDR1 SGDLS, CDR2 YYNGEE. The CDR3 nucleotides read TGTGCCAGCAGCGTAGGGGTAGGGTTCACCGGGGAGCTGTTTTTT. This sequence encodes CASSVGVGFTGELFF.

The chain has TRBV6-5 and TRBJ2-1; D is perhaps TRBD1 (5 bases). The length of the CDR3 is 14 residues. Trimming pared 2 bases from V and 5 bases from J, leaving 10 bases between. From germline, CDR1 is MNHEY and CDR2 SVGAGI. CDR3 DNA sequence: TGTGCCAGCAGTTACGGGGCAGGGAACAATGAGCAGTTCTTC. Encoded protein: CASSYGAGNNEQFF.

The CDR3 spells CASSDGLFQALAFF. The CDR3 DNA follows: TGTGCCAGCAGTGACGGTTTGTTTCAGGCGTTAGCTTTCTTT. The chain joins TRBV25-1 to TRBJ1-1; D not resolved. The germline V gene encodes CDR1 MGHDK and CDR2 SYGVNS. V was trimmed by 3 bases and J by 10 bases, leaving 18 bases between them. CDR3 length equals 14 residues.

The chain carries TRBV28 and TRBJ2-1, with 8 bases lining up with TRBD2. Per the germline V gene, CDR1 is MDHEN and CDR2 is SYDVKM. This CDR3 has 15 amino acids. V dropped 5 bases and J dropped 6; count of bases not matched to a gene: 9. As DNA, the CDR3 is TGTGCCAGCAGTCGAGCGGGAGCCCCCGTCAATGAGCAGTTCTTC. Translating it yields CASSRAGAPVNEQFF. Based on the CDR3 plus reference TRBV28 and TRBJ2-1, the full variable domain is DVKVTQSSRYLVKRTGEKVFLECVQDMDHENMFWYRQDPGLGLRLIYFSYDVKMKEKGDIPEGYSVSREKKERFSLILESASTNQTSMYLCASSRAGAPVNEQFFGPGTRLTVL.

This clone was observed a handful of times. The V call is TRBV23-1, the J call TRBJ1-3; D gene uncertain. TRBV23-1 is identified as an open reading frame with a role that is uncertain. The CDR3 consists of 16 residues. Trimming stripped 3 bases from V and 4 bases from J, with 16 bases between. CDR3 residues: CASSHWGTELGNTIYF. CDR3 coding DNA: TGCGCCAGCAGTCACTGGGGTACGGAGCTGGGAAACACCATATATTTT.

As regards this clone: Possible read error: a much larger clone is one base away. The identical CDR3 is also encoded by other nucleotide sequences in the sample. This chain uses TRBV5-4 with TRBJ2-7, with D perhaps matching TRBD1 or TRBD2 (5 bases each). This CDR3 region has 14 residues. V lost 3 bases, J lost 2 bases, and 12 bases lay in between. Looked up from germline, CDR1 is SGHNT and CDR2 is YYREEE (reference sequence). The CDR3 protein is CASSSGTGTYEQYF. The CDR3 bases are TGTGCCAGCAGCTCAGGGACGGGAACCTACGAGCAGTACTTC.

The genes are TRBV7-8 and TRBJ2-5; D remains unclear. CDR3 length: 15 residues. Trimming took off 0 bases at V and 1 base at J, with 9 bases between the two ends. Looked up from germline, CDR1 is SGHVS and CDR2 is FQNEAQ. CDR3 bases: TGTGCCAGCAGCTTAGCGTGGGGTCCCCAAGAGACCCAGTACTTC. Translating gives CASSLAWGPQETQYF.

The chain employs TRBV29-1 and TRBJ2-7, with 7 bases that match TRBD1. The CDR3 covers 12 residues. With V trimmed by 4 bases and J by 9 bases, 9 bases remained unmatched. Germline V gene lookup returns CDR1 SQVTM and CDR2 ANQGSEA. The CDR3 here is CSVGAPDRAQYF. The DNA for the CDR3 is TGCAGCGTTGGAGCCCCCGACAGGGCGCAGTACTTC.

In the case of this clone: This likely came from a read error, as a far larger clone is one base away. Other DNA variants within this sample encode the same CDR3. The chain uses TRBV5-1 and TRBJ1-1; no firm D call. The CDR3 covers 14 residues. From germline, CDR1 is SGHRS and CDR2 YFSETQ. The CDR3 bases are TGCGCCAGCAGCTTTTCGACGGAGAACACTGAAGCCTTCTTT. Translation gives CASSFSTENTEAFF.

This clone has a single count. V usage is TRBV28 and J usage is TRBJ2-7; D is possibly TRBD2 (6 bases). CDR1 MDHEN and CDR2 SYDVKM come from the germline V gene. The CDR3 length is 14 residues. Trimming removed 4 bases at V and 3 bases at J, with 13 bases between. Here the CDR3 DNA reads TGTGCCAGCAGTTCCTCCCGGGGGTTCTACGAGCAGTACTTC. Its translation is CASSSSRGFYEQYF.

This chain links TRBV5-4 with TRBJ1-2, with D hard to call. CDR1 is SGHNT and CDR2 is YYREEE in the germline V gene (reference sequence). CDR3 length: 15 residues. The V gene lost 3 bases and the J gene lost 4 bases, with 16 bases spanning the gap. The CDR3 DNA is TGTGCCAGCAGCTCGGGTTCGACTTTTTCCTATGGCTACACCTTC. Residues: CASSSGSTFSYGYTF.

The CDR3 DNA reads TGTGCCAGCATGGTCCTAGCCTACAATGAGCAGTTCTTC. It is translated as CASMVLAYNEQFF. The chain links TRBV2 to TRBJ2-1; D is unresolved. CDR3 length: 13 amino acids. Germline CDR1 is SNHLY and CDR2 is FYNNEI. Trimming took 7 bases from V and 2 from J, leaving 9 bases between them.

The chain has TRBV10-3 and TRBJ2-2; a possible D gene is TRBD1 (5 bases). Germline lookup yields CDR1 ENHRY and CDR2 SYGVKD. V lost 2 bases and J 1 base, leaving 8 bases between the germline ends. This CDR3 has 15 residues. CDR3 nucleotides: TGTGCCATCAGTGAGGCAGGGTTGAACACCGGGGAGCTGTTTTTT. Its translation: CAISEAGLNTGELFF.

This clone was seen only once. The chain is built from TRBV4-3 and TRBJ2-2, with 14 positions matching TRBD2. Germline CDR1 reads LGHNA; CDR2 reads YSLEER. Losses at the gene ends were 1 base for V and 2 bases for J; bases not matched to a gene: 3. CDR3 length: 18 residues. The CDR3, as DNA: TGCGCCAGCAGCCAAGGACTAGCGGGGGGGAGTAACACCGGGGAGCTGTTTTTT. This translates into CASSQGLAGGSNTGELFF.

The rearrangement uses TRBV7-9 and TRBJ2-5; 9 bases line up with TRBD1. Germline CDR1 reads SEHNR; CDR2 reads FQNEAQ (reference sequence). V shed 5 bases, J shed 3 bases, and the junction held 4 bases outside the gene matches. CDR3 size: 14 residues. CDR3 in amino acids: CASSHGQGKETQYF. In DNA form, the CDR3 reads TGTGCCAGCAGCCACGGACAGGGGAAAGAGACCCAGTACTTC.

The chain couples TRBV2 to TRBJ2-1; TRBD1 agrees at 8 bases. Germline V lookup: CDR1 SNHLY, CDR2 FYNNEI. This CDR3 region has 14 residues. The ends lost 8 bases at V and 7 bases at J; junction bases unmatched: 10. In nucleotides, the CDR3 is TGTGCCAGCCTGACGACAGGGGCAAGGAATGAGCAGTTCTTC. Translating it yields CASLTTGARNEQFF. Complete variable domain (other parts from reference TRBV2 and TRBJ2-1): EPEVTQTPSHQVTQMGQEVILRCVPISNHLYFYWYRQILGQKVEFLVSFYNNEISEKSEIFDDQFSVERPDGSNFTLKIRSTKLEDSAMYFCASLTTGARNEQFFGPGTRLTVL.

The chain uses TRBV6-1 and TRBJ2-7; D ambiguous. V lost 4 bases to trimming and J lost 5 bases, with 27 bases between them. The V gene's germline CDR1 is MNHNS and CDR2 SASEGT. The CDR3 runs 18 residues. CDR3 in amino acids: CASSAPSRSGPRRNEQYF. The DNA for the CDR3 is TGTGCCAGCAGTGCACCCTCAAGGTCAGGACCCCGTAGGAACGAGCAGTACTTC.

The genes are TRBV18 and TRBJ1-3; the D gene is possibly TRBD1 (6 bases). V shed 6 bases and J shed 0 bases, with 21 bases lying between them. The germline gives CDR1 KGHSH, CDR2 LQKENI. The CDR3 is 18 amino acids. The CDR3, as DNA: TGTGCCAGCTCCCAGTTTAGGGACAAGAACTTCTCTGGAAACACCATATATTTT. Translation gives CASSQFRDKNFSGNTIYF. Full variable domain (missing parts from reference TRBV18 and TRBJ1-3): NAGVMQNPRHLVRRRGQEARLRCSPMKGHSHVYWYRQLPEEGLKFMVYLQKENIIDESGMPKERFSAEFPKEGPSILRIQQVVRGDSAAYFCASSQFRDKNFSGNTIYFGEGSWLTVV.

The rearrangement uses TRBV5-8 and TRBJ1-2, with 9 nucleotides matching TRBD1. There are 14 residues in the CDR3. Germline trimming cut 4 bases from V and 7 bases from J; bases unmatched to any gene: 8. Germline V gives CDR1 SGHTS, CDR2 YDEGEE. The CDR3 reads CASSRSDRGGGYTF. The CDR3 bases are TGTGCCAGCAGCAGGTCGGACAGGGGAGGTGGCTACACCTTC. The full variable domain, completed using reference TRBV5-8 and TRBJ1-2, is EAGVTQSPTHLIKTRGQQATLRCSPISGHTSVYWYQQALGLGLQFLLWYDEGEERNRGNFPPRFSGRQFPNYSSELNVNALELEDSALYLCASSRSDRGGGYTFGSGTRLTVV.

The J gene is TRBJ2-2, the V gene TRBV7-3, with TRBD2 identical over 7 bases. Germline V gene lookup returns CDR1 SGHTA and CDR2 FQGTGA. Trimming at V came to 5 bases and at J to 6 bases, leaving 15 bases not matched to a gene. The CDR3 is 17 amino acids. This CDR3 is CASSDTPGAGRAGELFF. The DNA of the CDR3 is TGTGCCAGCAGCGATACCCCCGGGGCAGGGAGGGCCGGGGAGCTGTTTTTT.

V usage is TRBV28 and J usage is TRBJ1-5, with D possibly TRBD1 on 5 matching bases. The CDR3 is made up of 12 amino acids. Trimming left V 8 bases short and J 4 bases short, with 9 bases between. CDR1 and CDR2 (germline): MDHEN, SYDVKM. CDR3 DNA: TGTGCCAGCGGGACCCATAATCAGCCCCAGCATTTT. Protein: CASGTHNQPQHF.

The CDR3 protein is CASSPTGGANYGYTF. CDR3 coding DNA: TGTGCCAGCAGCCCGACAGGGGGGGCTAACTATGGCTACACCTTC. This chain uses TRBV4-2 with TRBJ1-2; TRBD1 aligns across 9 bases. In germline, CDR1 is LGHNA, CDR2 YNFKEQ. This CDR3 has 15 amino acids. J was trimmed by 0 bases and V by 4 bases; bases with no gene match: 3.

This clone turned up a few times. J is TRBJ2-2 and V is TRBV28, with 12 nucleotides matching TRBD2. The CDR3 consists of 19 residues. Losses at the gene ends were 8 bases for V and 1 base for J; bases not matched to a gene: 14. Germline CDR1 reads MDHEN; CDR2 reads SYDVKM. CDR3 region: CASANTGTSGYMNTGELFF. CDR3 DNA: TGTGCCAGCGCTAATACCGGGACTAGCGGGTACATGAACACCGGGGAGCTGTTTTTT. The whole variable domain, remainder taken from reference TRBV28 and TRBJ2-2, is DVKVTQSSRYLVKRTGEKVFLECVQDMDHENMFWYRQDPGLGLRLIYFSYDVKMKEKGDIPEGYSVSREKKERFSLILESASTNQTSMYLCASANTGTSGYMNTGELFFGEGSRLTVL.